This T cell receptor beta chain is drawn from a study of CD8+ T cells in alopecia areata. RNA extraction was followed by reverse transcription into cDNA, which acted as the sequencing template. Assay: immunoSEQ multiplex PCR; the TCRdb copy retains only in-frame clones and omits some. This table has hundreds of thousands of clones, under 80% appearing once. Trimming took off 3 bases at V and 4 bases at J, with 10 bases between the two ends. The CDR3 totals 14 residues. Germline V gene sequence: CDR1 SGHNT, CDR2 YYREEE (reference sequence). The chain is built from TRBV5-4 and TRBJ1-4, with D possibly being TRBD1 (5 bases). Sequencing used CD4+ T cells sorted from blood, obtained at week 0. This receptor was taken from a human donor with alopecia areata. The CDR3 region is CASSSRDGNEKLFF. DNA of the CDR3: TGTGCCAGCAGCTCCCGGGACGGTAATGAAAAACTGTTTTTT.